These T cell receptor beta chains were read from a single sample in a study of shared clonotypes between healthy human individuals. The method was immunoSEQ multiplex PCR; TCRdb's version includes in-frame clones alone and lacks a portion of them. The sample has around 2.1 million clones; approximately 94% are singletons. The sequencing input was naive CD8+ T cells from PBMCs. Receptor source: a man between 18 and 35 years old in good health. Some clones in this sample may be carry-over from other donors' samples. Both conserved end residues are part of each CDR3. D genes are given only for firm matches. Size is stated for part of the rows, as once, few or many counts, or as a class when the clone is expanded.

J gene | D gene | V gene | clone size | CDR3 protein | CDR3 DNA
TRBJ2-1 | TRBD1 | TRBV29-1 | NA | CSVILGTGGNEQFF | TGCAGCGTTATATTGGGGACAGGGGGTAATGAGCAGTTCTTC
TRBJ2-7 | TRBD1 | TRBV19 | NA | CASSILGQGRSEQYF | TGTGCCAGTAGTATATTGGGACAGGGGAGAAGCGAGCAGTACTTC
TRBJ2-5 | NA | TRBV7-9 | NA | CASSIPGPGTQYF | TGTGCCAGCAGCATCCCAGGACCGGGAACCCAGTACTTC
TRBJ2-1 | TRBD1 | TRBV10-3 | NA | CAISDGQGLSNEQFF | TGTGCCATCAGTGACGGACAGGGGCTTTCCAATGAGCAGTTCTTC
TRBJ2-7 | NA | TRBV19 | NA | CASSSRGTYEQYF | TGTGCCAGCTCTTCCCGCGGCACCTACGAGCAGTACTTC
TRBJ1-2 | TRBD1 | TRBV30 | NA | CAWIAPHPGQGRRYGYTF | TGTGCCTGGATCGCCCCCCACCCGGGACAGGGGAGGAGGTATGGCTACACCTTC
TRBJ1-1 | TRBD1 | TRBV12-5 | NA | CASGMGQSEAFF | TGTGCTAGTGGTATGGGACAGTCTGAAGCTTTCTTT
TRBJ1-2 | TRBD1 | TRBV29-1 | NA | CSVEGDRDIYGYTF | TGCAGCGTTGAGGGAGACAGGGATATCTATGGCTACACCTTC
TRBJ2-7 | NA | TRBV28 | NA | CASSLRRGGYEQYF | TGTGCCAGCAGTTTGCGCAGGGGGGGGTACGAGCAGTACTTC
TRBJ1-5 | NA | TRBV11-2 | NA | CASSLDPEQPQHF | TGTGCCAGCAGCTTAGATCCTGAACAGCCCCAGCATTTT
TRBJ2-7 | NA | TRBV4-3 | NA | CASSQENLIGLTSNEQYF | TGCGCCAGCAGCCAAGAGAATCTAATAGGACTTACCTCTAACGAGCAGTACTTC
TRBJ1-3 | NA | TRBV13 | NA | CASSLDNGAGNTIYF | TGTGCCAGCAGCCTCGACAATGGTGCTGGAAACACCATATATTTT
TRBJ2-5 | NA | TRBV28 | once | CASSLLPAQETQYF | TGTGCCAGCAGTTTATTACCAGCCCAAGAGACCCAGTACTTC
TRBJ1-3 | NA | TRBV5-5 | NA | CASSFRDRGNTIYF | TGTGCCAGCAGCTTTCGCGATAGGGGAAACACCATATATTTT
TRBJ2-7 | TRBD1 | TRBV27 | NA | CASATGYEQYF | TGTGCCAGCGCGACAGGGTACGAGCAGTACTTC
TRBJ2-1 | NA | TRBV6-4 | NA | CASSSGTPLRDEQFF | TGTGCCAGCAGTTCAGGGACTCCCCTTCGGGATGAGCAGTTCTTC
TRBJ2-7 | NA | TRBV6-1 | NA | CASSEGDVSYEQYF | TGTGCCAGCAGTGAAGGCGACGTCTCCTACGAGCAGTACTTC